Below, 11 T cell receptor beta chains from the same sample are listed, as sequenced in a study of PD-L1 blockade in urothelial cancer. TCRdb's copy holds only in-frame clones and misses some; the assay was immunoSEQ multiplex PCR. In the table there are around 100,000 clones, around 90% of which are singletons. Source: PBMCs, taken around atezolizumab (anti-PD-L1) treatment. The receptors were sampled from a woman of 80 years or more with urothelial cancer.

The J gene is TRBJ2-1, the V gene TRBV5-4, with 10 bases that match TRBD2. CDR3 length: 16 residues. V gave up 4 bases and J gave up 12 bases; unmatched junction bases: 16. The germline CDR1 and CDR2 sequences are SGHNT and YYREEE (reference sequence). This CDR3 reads CASSPGLAGVGRAQFF. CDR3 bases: TGTGCCAGCAGCCCCGGGCTAGCGGGAGTCGGCAGGGCGCAGTTCTTC.

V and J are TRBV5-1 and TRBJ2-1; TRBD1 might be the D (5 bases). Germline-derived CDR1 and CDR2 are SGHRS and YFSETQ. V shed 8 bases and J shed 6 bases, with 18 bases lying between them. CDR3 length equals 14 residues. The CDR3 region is CASGAGIPTNEQFF. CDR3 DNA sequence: TGCGCCAGTGGGGCAGGGATCCCAACCAATGAGCAGTTCTTC. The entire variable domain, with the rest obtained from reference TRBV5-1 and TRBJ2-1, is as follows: KAGVTQTPRYLIKTRGQQVTLSCSPISGHRSVSWYQQTPGQGLQFLFEYFSETQRNKGNFPGRFSGRQFSNSRSEMNVSTLELGDSALYLCASGAGIPTNEQFFGPGTRLTVL.

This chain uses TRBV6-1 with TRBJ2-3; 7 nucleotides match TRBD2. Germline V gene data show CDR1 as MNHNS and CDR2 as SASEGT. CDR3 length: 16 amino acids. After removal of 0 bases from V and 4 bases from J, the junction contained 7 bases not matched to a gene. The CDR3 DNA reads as TGTGCCAGCAGTGAAGCGGGAGGGATGGGGGCAGATACGCAGTATTTT. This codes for CASSEAGGMGADTQYF.

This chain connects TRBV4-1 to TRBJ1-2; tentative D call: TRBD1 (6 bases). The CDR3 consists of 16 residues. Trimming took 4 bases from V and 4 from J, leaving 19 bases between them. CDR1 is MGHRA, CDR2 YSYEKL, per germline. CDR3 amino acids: CASSPSRGGLGYGYTF. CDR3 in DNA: TGCGCCAGCAGCCCCTCACGGGGGGGGCTGGGCTATGGCTACACCTTC.

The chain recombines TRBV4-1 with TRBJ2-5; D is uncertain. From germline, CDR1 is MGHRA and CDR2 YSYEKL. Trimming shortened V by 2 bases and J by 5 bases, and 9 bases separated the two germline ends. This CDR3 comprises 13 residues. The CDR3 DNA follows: TGCGCCAGCAGCCAACCTCCCGGGGAGACCCAGTACTTC. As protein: CASSQPPGETQYF.

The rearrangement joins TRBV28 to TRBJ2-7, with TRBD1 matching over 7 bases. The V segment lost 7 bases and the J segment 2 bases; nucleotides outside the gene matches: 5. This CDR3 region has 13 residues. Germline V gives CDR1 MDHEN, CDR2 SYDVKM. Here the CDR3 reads CASTPGTAYEQYF. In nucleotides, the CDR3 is TGTGCCAGCACCCCAGGGACAGCCTACGAGCAGTACTTC.

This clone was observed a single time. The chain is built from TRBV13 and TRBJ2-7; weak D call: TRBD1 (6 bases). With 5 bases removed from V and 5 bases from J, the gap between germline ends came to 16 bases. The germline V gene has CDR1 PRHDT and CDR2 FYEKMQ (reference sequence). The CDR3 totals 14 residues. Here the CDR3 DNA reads TGTGCCAGCAGCCTTCAGGGGACGTCCAACGAGCAGTACTTC. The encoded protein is CASSLQGTSNEQYF.

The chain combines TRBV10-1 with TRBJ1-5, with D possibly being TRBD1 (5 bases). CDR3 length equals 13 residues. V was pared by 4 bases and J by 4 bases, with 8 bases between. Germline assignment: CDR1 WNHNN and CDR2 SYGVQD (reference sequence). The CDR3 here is CASSVGRNQPQHF. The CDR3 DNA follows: TGCGCCAGCAGTGTGGGGCGAAATCAGCCCCAGCATTTT.

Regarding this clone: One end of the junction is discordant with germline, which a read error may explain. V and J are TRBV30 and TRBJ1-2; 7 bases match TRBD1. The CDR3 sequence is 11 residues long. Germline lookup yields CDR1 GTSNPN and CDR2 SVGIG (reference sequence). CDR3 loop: CACQGDRTSAF. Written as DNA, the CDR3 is TGTGCCTGCCAGGGGGACAGAACGTCGGCCTTC.

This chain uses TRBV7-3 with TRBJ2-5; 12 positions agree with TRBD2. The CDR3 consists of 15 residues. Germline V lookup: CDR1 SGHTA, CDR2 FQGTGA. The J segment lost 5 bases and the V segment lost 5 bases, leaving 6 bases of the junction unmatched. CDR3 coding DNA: TGTGCCAGCAGCCCTAGCGGGGGGGAGTACGAGACCCAGTACTTC. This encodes CASSPSGGEYETQYF.

CDR3 protein: CASSYGLASETQYF. CDR3 bases: TGTGCCAGCAGCTATGGACTAGCCTCCGAGACCCAGTACTTC. The chain combines TRBV7-9 with TRBJ2-5; TRBD2 matches at 8 bases. Per germline, CDR1 SEHNR and CDR2 FQNEAQ (reference sequence). Trimming removed 4 bases from V and 5 bases from J; junction bases left unmatched: 6. The CDR3 sequence is 14 residues long.